The T cell receptor beta chain described here comes from a study of shared clonotypes between healthy human individuals. V was pared by 1 base and J by 3 bases, with 5 bases between. The CDR3 sequence is 13 residues long. The germline CDR1 and CDR2 sequences are MNHNY and SVGAGI (reference sequence). Libraries were prepared by immunoSEQ multiplex PCR; TCRdb keeps only in-frame clonotypes and omits some of them. The sample records a few million clones, just under 95% being singletons. The chain combines TRBV6-6 with TRBJ2-3; D ambiguous. The sample was naive CD4+ T cells from PBMCs. As to subset: CD45RA+ positively selected. The sequence was collected from a man younger than 30 in good health. Some clones in this sample may be carry-over from other donors' samples. The CDR3 DNA is TGTGCCAGCAGTTACTATAGGACAGATACGCAGTATTTT. Its translation: CASSYYRTDTQYF.